The present T cell receptor (beta chain) was sequenced within a study of blood T cell repertoires in COVID-19. Across the whole study: COVID-19 samples from acute and convalescent phases originated in the United States, Italy and Spain.

Trimming cost V 7 bases and J 0 bases; bases outside gene matches: 12. CDR1 and CDR2 (germline): MRHNA, SNTAGT. The CDR3 length is 18 residues. In the authors' workflow: Reference gene primer amplification gave nucleated cell count estimates. Clones were read by immunoSEQ multiplex PCR, and TCRdb kept only the in-frame ones, dropping some. Clone size and V and J calls were adopted from that table, with D and trimming inferred from the DNA. In the table there are roughly 63,000 clones, around nine tenths of which are singletons. The chain is built from TRBV6-4 and TRBJ1-5; 10 positions match TRBD1. The source material was peripheral blood. The clonotype comes from a woman aged 45-60 years with active or convalescent COVID-19. CDR3 amino acids: CASNRRQGAKNSNQPQHF. For the CDR3, the DNA is TGTGCCAGCAATCGCCGACAGGGGGCAAAAAATAGCAATCAGCCCCAGCATTTT.